This note documents a single T cell receptor (beta chain) sequence. This record comes from a study of blood T cell repertoires in COVID-19. CDR3 size: 18 residues. Trimming cost V 1 base and J 4 bases; bases outside gene matches: 13. CDR1 is MGHRA and CDR2 is YSYEKL in the germline V gene. The study recruited exposed participants who had met a COVID-19 case within 2 weeks before entry. The protocol was immunoSEQ multiplex PCR, while the TCRdb copy is restricted to in-frame clones and leaves out a portion. The sample includes roughly 200,000 clones, around nine tenths of them seen just once. The V gene is TRBV4-1, the J gene TRBJ2-1, with TRBD1 matching 7 bases. Sequencing was done on a sample of PBMCs or T cells enriched from blood (not recorded which). The receptor was derived from a woman in her 30s who had been exposed to COVID-19. The CDR3 region has the DNA TGCGCCAGCAGCCAAGTTTGGGACACAGGGGTTAAGTACAATGAGCAGTTCTTC. Protein product: CASSQVWDTGVKYNEQFF.